This TCR beta chain was retrieved from a study of blood T cell repertoires in COVID-19. The assay was immunoSEQ multiplex PCR, and TCRdb's table has in-frame clones only and misses some. Of over 350,000 clones listed, about 87% are singletons. Germline CDR1 MNHEY, CDR2 SMNVEV (reference sequence). The CDR3 has 15 residues. V dropped 5 bases and J dropped 6; count of bases not matched to a gene: 8. The chain combines TRBV27 with TRBJ2-1; 9 nucleotides match TRBD2. This clonotype was sampled from a woman aged 45-59 years who had recovered from COVID-19. The sequenced material came from PBMCs or T cells enriched from blood (not recorded which). The CDR3 bases are TGTGCCAGCAGTCCGCTTGCGGGGGGGGGCAATGAGCAGTTCTTC. Its translation: CASSPLAGGGNEQFF.